These 20 T cell receptor beta chains came from one sample sequenced in a study of blood T cell repertoires in COVID-19. Produced via immunoSEQ multiplex PCR; TCRdb's table is partial and in-frame only. The sample includes some 240,000 clones, about 89% of them seen just once. The sequencing input was peripheral blood. These receptor sequences come from a man in his fifties or sixties who had recovered from COVID-19.

This sequence joins TRBV28 and TRBJ1-2, with a weak D call TRBD1 (5 bases). V lost 3 bases to trimming and J lost 4 bases, with 12 bases between them. Per the germline V gene, CDR1 is MDHEN and CDR2 is SYDVKM. The CDR3 is made up of 14 amino acids. CDR3 sequence reads: CASSFFRGSYGYTF. In DNA, the CDR3 is TGTGCCAGCAGTTTCTTCCGGGGGTCCTATGGCTACACCTTC.

Turning to this clone: The sample contains more than one DNA sequence encoding this CDR3. The CDR3 nucleotides read TGTGCCAGCAGCCTAGTCCGTACCGGGGAGCTGTTTTTT. It codes for CASSLVRTGELFF. V is TRBV7-2 and J is TRBJ2-2; unclear D gene. The CDR3 runs 13 residues. Germline values: CDR1 SGHTA, CDR2 FQGNSA. Trimming took 5 bases from V and 5 from J, leaving 9 bases between them.

This clone was picked up one time. Other DNA sequences in this specimen translate into the identical CDR3. The chain couples TRBV18 to TRBJ1-1, with a possible D match to TRBD1 (5 bases). Per the germline V gene, CDR1 is KGHSH and CDR2 is LQKENI. V shed 4 bases and J shed 1 base, with 7 bases lying between them. The CDR3 sequence is 13 residues long. CDR3 DNA: TGTGCCAGCTCACTCGGACAGAACACTGAAGCTTTCTTT. Translated, it gives CASSLGQNTEAFF.

V is TRBV6-5 and J is TRBJ1-2, with 9 bases lining up with TRBD1. Trimming at V came to 0 bases and at J to 7 bases, leaving 6 bases not matched to a gene. The CDR3 is 15 amino acids. CDR1 and CDR2 (germline): MNHEY, SVGAGI. The CDR3 here is CASSYSGQGNPGYTF. CDR3 coding DNA: TGTGCCAGCAGTTACTCGGGACAGGGAAACCCTGGCTACACCTTC.

V and J are TRBV5-1 and TRBJ2-2; 8 bases line up with TRBD1. V trimming: 0 bases; J trimming: 7 bases; junction bases outside the gene matches: 5. CDR3 length: 15 amino acids. Germline CDR1 is SGHRS and CDR2 is YFSETQ. The CDR3 DNA is TGCGCCAGCAGCTTGGGTCCAGGGGGCAGCGGGGAGCTGTTTTTT. It yields the protein CASSLGPGGSGELFF. Together with reference TRBV5-1 and TRBJ2-2, the CDR3 gives the full variable domain: KAGVTQTPRYLIKTRGQQVTLSCSPISGHRSVSWYQQTPGQGLQFLFEYFSETQRNKGNFPGRFSGRQFSNSRSEMNVSTLELGDSALYLCASSLGPGGSGELFFGEGSRLTVL.

This chain connects TRBV27 to TRBJ2-1; maybe TRBD2 (5 bases). This CDR3 has 13 residues. V lost 4 bases and J lost 3, with 7 bases in between. The V gene's germline CDR1 is MNHEY and CDR2 SMNVEV (reference sequence). CDR3 protein: CASSWTYYNEQFF. CDR3 coding DNA: TGTGCCAGCAGTTGGACTTACTACAATGAGCAGTTCTTC.

The rearrangement uses TRBV11-1 and TRBJ2-5; no firm D call. This CDR3 is built from 13 residues. Looked up from germline, CDR1 is SGHAT and CDR2 is FQDESV (reference sequence). V lost 3 bases and J lost 5, with 10 bases in between. In DNA, the CDR3 is TGTGCCAGCAGCTTTGGCGGCGGTGAGACCCAGTACTTC. This encodes CASSFGGGETQYF.

V gene TRBV24-1 combines with J gene TRBJ2-5; TRBD1 agrees at 7 bases. This CDR3 has 14 amino acids. The germline CDR1 and CDR2 sequences are KGHDR and SFDVKD. V shed 4 bases, J shed 3 bases, and the junction held 4 bases outside the gene matches. In nucleotides, the CDR3 is TGTGCCACCAGTGAGCAGGGGGACGAAGAGACCCAGTACTTC. Translation: CATSEQGDEETQYF.

The chain joins TRBV11-2 to TRBJ2-5; 7 nucleotides line up with TRBD2. The CDR3 is 16 residues long. Per germline, CDR1 SGHAT and CDR2 FQNNGV. The ends lost 5 bases at V and 6 bases at J; junction bases unmatched: 15. The CDR3 spells CASSPVGTGGGKTQYF. For the CDR3, the DNA is TGTGCCAGCAGCCCGGTCGGAACGGGAGGAGGAAAGACCCAGTACTTC.

The V gene is TRBV2, the J gene TRBJ1-1; 9 nucleotides match TRBD1. V was clipped by 5 bases and J by 2 bases; unmatched bases: 6. This CDR3 comprises 15 residues. Germline V gene lookup returns CDR1 SNHLY and CDR2 FYNNEI. The CDR3 sequence: CASSRTGVDNTEAFF. Here the CDR3 DNA reads TGTGCCAGCAGTCGGACAGGGGTAGATAACACTGAAGCTTTCTTT.

The J gene is TRBJ2-3, the V gene TRBV19; 8 nucleotides align to TRBD2. The CDR3 is 14 amino acids. Germline V lookup: CDR1 LNHDA, CDR2 SQIVND (reference sequence). The ends lost 5 bases at V and 6 bases at J; junction bases unmatched: 7. As DNA, the CDR3 is TGTGCCAGTAGTCCTGGCGGGGGGACCGATACGCAGTATTTT. It translates to CASSPGGGTDTQYF.

The chain carries TRBV5-4 and TRBJ2-7, with 9 bases identical to TRBD2. The germline V gene encodes CDR1 SGHNT and CDR2 YYREEE (reference sequence). The CDR3 covers 15 residues. V shed 3 bases and J 3 bases; nucleotides not matched to a gene: 7. The CDR3 coding sequence is TGTGCCAGCAGCTCTAAGCGGGAGGCGGACTACGAGCAGTACTTC. It yields the protein CASSSKREADYEQYF.

The V and J genes are TRBV18 and TRBJ2-7; D gene uncertain. Germline CDR1 is KGHSH and CDR2 is LQKENI. V lost 3 bases, J lost 0 bases, and 9 bases lay in between. The CDR3 loop spans 14 amino acids. Here the CDR3 DNA reads TGTGCCAGCTCACCGGGCCGTCGCTCCTACGAGCAGTACTTC. It specifies CASSPGRRSYEQYF. Supplemented by reference TRBV18 and TRBJ2-7, the full variable domain reads NAGVMQNPRHLVRRRGQEARLRCSPMKGHSHVYWYRQLPEEGLKFMVYLQKENIIDESGMPKERFSAEFPKEGPSILRIQQVVRGDSAAYFCASSPGRRSYEQYFGPGTRLTVT.

The chain joins TRBV2 to TRBJ2-2; 12 bases are shared with TRBD1. The V segment lost 7 bases and the J segment 4 bases; nucleotides outside the gene matches: 4. The CDR3 has 15 amino acids. Germline CDR1 and CDR2: SNHLY and FYNNEI. CDR3 in amino acids: CASMRDRGPTGELFF. In DNA form, the CDR3 reads TGTGCCAGCATGCGGGACAGGGGGCCCACCGGGGAGCTGTTTTTT.

V is TRBV5-8 and J is TRBJ1-1; D uncertain. V lost 0 bases and J lost 6, with 15 bases in between. The CDR3 has 15 residues. Germline V gene data show CDR1 as SGHTS and CDR2 as YDEGEE. CDR3 residues: CASSLGRAGMAEAFF. The CDR3 DNA reads as TGTGCCAGCAGCTTGGGGAGGGCGGGTATGGCTGAAGCTTTCTTT.

A remark on this clone: The junction shows a germline mismatch at one end, possibly a read error. This chain links TRBV4-1 with TRBJ1-1, with D tentatively TRBD1 (5 bases). This CDR3 is built from 14 residues. Germline loops: CDR1 MGHRA, CDR2 YSYEKL. The CDR3 sequence: CANSQETGNTEAFF. The CDR3, as DNA: TGCGCCAACAGCCAAGAAACAGGGAACACTGAAGCTTTCTTT.

CDR3 amino acids: CASSSAGINPYGYTF. The CDR3 DNA sequence: TGTGCCAGCAGCTCGGCGGGGATCAATCCCTATGGCTACACCTTC. The chain carries TRBV5-4 and TRBJ1-2; unclear D gene. V dropped 3 bases and J dropped 4 bases, with 16 bases sitting between them. This CDR3 spans 15 amino acids. Germline CDR1 reads SGHNT; CDR2 reads YYREEE (reference sequence).

This rearrangement joins TRBV11-2 to TRBJ2-7, with 7 bases fitting TRBD1. With 6 bases clipped from V and 3 bases from J, the junction kept 8 bases outside the gene matches. This CDR3 region has 14 residues. Germline CDR1 reads SGHAT; CDR2 reads FQNNGV. CDR3 in amino acids: CASSSRGSLYEQYF. Written as DNA, the CDR3 is TGTGCCAGCAGTTCCAGGGGGTCCCTCTACGAGCAGTACTTC. The variable domain in full, with the rest retrieved from reference TRBV11-2 and TRBJ2-7, is EAGVAQSPRYKIIEKRQSVAFWCNPISGHATLYWYQQILGQGPKLLIQFQNNGVVDDSQLPKDRFSAERLKGVDSTLKIQPAKLEDSAVYLCASSSRGSLYEQYFGPGTRLTVT.

V gene TRBV7-9 combines with J gene TRBJ1-5; TRBD1 is a possible D gene (6 bases). The CDR3 covers 16 residues. Between the trimmed V and J ends, which lost 6 bases and 2 bases, there was a span of 17 bases. Germline CDR1 is SEHNR and CDR2 is FQNEAQ (reference sequence). CDR3 coding DNA: TGTGCCAGCAGGACATATCAGGGGAACCGCAATCAGCCCCAGCATTTT. Translating it yields CASRTYQGNRNQPQHF. The whole variable domain, filled in from reference TRBV7-9 and TRBJ1-5, reads DTGVSQNPRHKITKRGQNVTFRCDPISEHNRLYWYRQTLGQGPEFLTYFQNEAQLEKSRLLSDRFSAERPKGSFSTLEIQRTEQGDSAMYLCASRTYQGNRNQPQHFGDGTRLSIL.

This chain uses TRBV3-1 (or the pseudogene TRBV3-2) with TRBJ2-7, with TRBD2 matching 11 bases. J lost 4 bases, V lost 1 base, and 6 bases had no gene match. Germline CDR1 LGHDT, CDR2 YNNKEL (reference sequence). The CDR3 length is 16 residues. The CDR3 reads CASSQVGLAGLYEQYF. The CDR3 bases are TGTGCCAGCAGCCAAGTTGGACTAGCGGGTCTATACGAGCAGTACTTC.